Described below is a single TCR beta chain sequence and its context. The antigen remains undetermined. Stated treatment: oral pan-JAK inhibitor, 5-10 mg twice daily. The CDR3 covers 15 residues. V lost 0 bases to trimming and J lost 7 bases; unmatched junction nucleotides: 9. Germline values: CDR1 GTSNPN, CDR2 SVGIG (reference sequence). The data derive from a study of CD8+ T cells in alopecia areata. RNA, once extracted, was reverse transcribed into cDNA for use as the sequencing template. The protocol was immunoSEQ multiplex PCR, while the TCRdb copy is restricted to in-frame clones and leaves out a portion. Found here are over 150,000 clones, about three fifths of them singletons; the top ten hold 5.5%. The study's findings and limits: Throughout tofacitinib, many expanded lesional clones continued to persist in scalp and blood.

The sequence was collected from a human donor with alopecia areata. The source material was CD4+ T cells sorted from blood, sampled at week 24, from a patient treated with tofacitinib. This sequence joins TRBV30 and TRBJ2-7, with 10 nucleotides matching TRBD2. As DNA, the CDR3 is TGTGCCTGGAGTGTACTAGCGGGACTTGCGGGGGAGCAGTACTTC. Its translation is CAWSVLAGLAGEQYF.